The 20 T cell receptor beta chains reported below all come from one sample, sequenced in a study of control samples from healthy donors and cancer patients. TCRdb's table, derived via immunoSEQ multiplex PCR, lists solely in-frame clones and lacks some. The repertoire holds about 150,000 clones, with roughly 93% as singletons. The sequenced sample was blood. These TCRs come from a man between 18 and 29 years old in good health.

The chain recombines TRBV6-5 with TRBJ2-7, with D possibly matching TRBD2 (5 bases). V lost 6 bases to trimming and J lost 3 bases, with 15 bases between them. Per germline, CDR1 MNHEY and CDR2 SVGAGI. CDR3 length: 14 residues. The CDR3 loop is CASSPQGGGYEQYF. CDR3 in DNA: TGTGCCAGCAGCCCGCAAGGAGGTGGCTACGAGCAGTACTTC.

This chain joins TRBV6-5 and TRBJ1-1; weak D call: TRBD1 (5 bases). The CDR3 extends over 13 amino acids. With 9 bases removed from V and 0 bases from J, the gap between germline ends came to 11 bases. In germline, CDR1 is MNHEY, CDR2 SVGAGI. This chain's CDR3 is CASTWTLNTEAFF. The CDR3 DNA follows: TGTGCCAGTACATGGACATTGAACACTGAAGCTTTCTTT.

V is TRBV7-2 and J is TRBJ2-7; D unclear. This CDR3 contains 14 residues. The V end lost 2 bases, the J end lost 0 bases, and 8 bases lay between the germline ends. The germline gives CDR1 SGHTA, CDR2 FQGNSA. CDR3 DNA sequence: TGTGCCAGCAGCTTATTTGGCATCTCCTACGAGCAGTACTTC. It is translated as CASSLFGISYEQYF.

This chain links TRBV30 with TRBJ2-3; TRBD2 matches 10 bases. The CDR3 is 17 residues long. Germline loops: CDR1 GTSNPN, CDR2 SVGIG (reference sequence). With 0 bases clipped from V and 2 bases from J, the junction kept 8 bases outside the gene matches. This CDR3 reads CAWSVPILAGYTDTQYF. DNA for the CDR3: TGTGCCTGGAGTGTACCGATACTAGCGGGGTACACAGATACGCAGTATTTT. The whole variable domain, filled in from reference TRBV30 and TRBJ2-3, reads SQTIHQWPATLVQPVGSPLSLECTVEGTSNPNLYWYRQAAGRGLQLLFYSVGIGQISSEVPQNLSASRPQDRQFILSSKKLLLSDSGFYLCAWSVPILAGYTDTQYFGPGTRLTVL.

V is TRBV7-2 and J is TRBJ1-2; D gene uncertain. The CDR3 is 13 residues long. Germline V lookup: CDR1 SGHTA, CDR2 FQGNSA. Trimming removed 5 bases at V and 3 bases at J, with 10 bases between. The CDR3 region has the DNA TGTGCCAGCAGCCCCCCCAGTCACTATGGCTACACCTTC. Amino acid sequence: CASSPPSHYGYTF.

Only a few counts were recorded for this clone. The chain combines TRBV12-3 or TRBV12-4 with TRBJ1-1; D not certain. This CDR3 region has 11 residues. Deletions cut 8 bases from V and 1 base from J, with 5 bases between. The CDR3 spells CASVANTEAFF. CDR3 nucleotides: TGTGCCAGCGTCGCGAACACTGAAGCTTTCTTT.

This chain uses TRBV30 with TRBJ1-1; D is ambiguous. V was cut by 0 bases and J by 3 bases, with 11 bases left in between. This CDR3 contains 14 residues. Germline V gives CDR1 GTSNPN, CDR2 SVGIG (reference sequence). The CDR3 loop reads CAWSVHDRDTEAFF. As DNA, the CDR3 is TGTGCCTGGAGTGTACATGATCGGGACACTGAAGCTTTCTTT.

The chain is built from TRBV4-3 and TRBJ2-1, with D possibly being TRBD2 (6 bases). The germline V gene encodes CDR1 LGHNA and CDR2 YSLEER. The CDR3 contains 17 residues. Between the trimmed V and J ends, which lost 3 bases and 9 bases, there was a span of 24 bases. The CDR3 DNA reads TGCGCCAGCAGCCATCCCCGGGGAAGCGGGTTGCTAAGTGAGCAGTTCTTC. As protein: CASSHPRGSGLLSEQFF.

CDR3: CASSLIPASSYEQYF. The CDR3 DNA follows: TGCGCCAGCAGCTTGATTCCGGCGAGCTCCTACGAGCAGTACTTC. This chain links TRBV5-1 with TRBJ2-7; no definite D call. Trimming left V 1 base short and J 0 bases short, with 11 bases between. This CDR3 has 15 residues. Germline-derived CDR1 and CDR2 are SGHRS and YFSETQ.

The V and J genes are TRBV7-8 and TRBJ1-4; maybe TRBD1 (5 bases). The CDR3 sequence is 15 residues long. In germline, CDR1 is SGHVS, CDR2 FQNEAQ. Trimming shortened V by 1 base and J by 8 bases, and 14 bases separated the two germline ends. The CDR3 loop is CASSLDGGLQEKLFF. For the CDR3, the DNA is TGTGCCAGCAGCTTAGATGGGGGTCTCCAAGAAAAACTGTTTTTT.

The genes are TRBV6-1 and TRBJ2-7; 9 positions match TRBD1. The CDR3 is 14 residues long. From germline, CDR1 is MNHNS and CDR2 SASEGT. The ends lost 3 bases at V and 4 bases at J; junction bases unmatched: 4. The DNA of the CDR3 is TGTGCCAGCAGTGAGGGACAGGGCGGGTACGAGCAGTACTTC. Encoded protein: CASSEGQGGYEQYF.

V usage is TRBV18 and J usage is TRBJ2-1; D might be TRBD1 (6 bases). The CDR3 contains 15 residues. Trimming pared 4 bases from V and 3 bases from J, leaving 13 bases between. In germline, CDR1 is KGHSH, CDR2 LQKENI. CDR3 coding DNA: TGTGCCAGCTCACTACAGGGTGCTCACTACAATGAGCAGTTCTTC. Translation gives CASSLQGAHYNEQFF. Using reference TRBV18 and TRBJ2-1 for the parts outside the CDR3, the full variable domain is NAGVMQNPRHLVRRRGQEARLRCSPMKGHSHVYWYRQLPEEGLKFMVYLQKENIIDESGMPKERFSAEFPKEGPSILRIQQVVRGDSAAYFCASSLQGAHYNEQFFGPGTRLTVL.

The CDR3 DNA reads as TGTGCCAGCAGCCAATCAACGGTTTCCCCCCTCCACTTT. Protein: CASSQSTVSPLHF. The J gene is TRBJ1-6, the V gene TRBV3-1 (or the pseudogene TRBV3-2); D gene unclear. CDR3 length: 13 amino acids. Trimming stripped 2 bases from V and 13 bases from J, with 12 bases between. The V gene's germline CDR1 is LGHDT and CDR2 YNNKEL (reference sequence).

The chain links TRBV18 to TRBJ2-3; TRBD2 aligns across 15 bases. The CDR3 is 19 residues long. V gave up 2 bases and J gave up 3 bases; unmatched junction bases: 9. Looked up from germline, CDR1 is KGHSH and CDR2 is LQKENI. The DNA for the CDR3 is TGTGCCAGCTCACCAACCGGGACTAGCGGGAGGTTGTTGACAGATACGCAGTATTTT. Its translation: CASSPTGTSGRLLTDTQYF.

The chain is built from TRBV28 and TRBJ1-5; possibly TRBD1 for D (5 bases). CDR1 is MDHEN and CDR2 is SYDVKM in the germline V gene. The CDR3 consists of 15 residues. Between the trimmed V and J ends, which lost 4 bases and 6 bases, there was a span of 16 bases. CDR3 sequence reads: CASSWGVAFGQPQHF. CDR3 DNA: TGTGCCAGCAGTTGGGGGGTGGCGTTTGGTCAGCCCCAGCATTTT.

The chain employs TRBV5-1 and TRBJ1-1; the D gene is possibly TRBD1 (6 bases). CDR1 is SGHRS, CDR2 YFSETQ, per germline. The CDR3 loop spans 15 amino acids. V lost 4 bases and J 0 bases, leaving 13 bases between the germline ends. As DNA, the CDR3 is TGCGCCAGCAGCCGGACTGAGGGGGTGAACACTGAAGCTTTCTTT. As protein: CASSRTEGVNTEAFF. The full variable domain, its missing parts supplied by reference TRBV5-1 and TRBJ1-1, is KAGVTQTPRYLIKTRGQQVTLSCSPISGHRSVSWYQQTPGQGLQFLFEYFSETQRNKGNFPGRFSGRQFSNSRSEMNVSTLELGDSALYLCASSRTEGVNTEAFFGQGTRLTVV.

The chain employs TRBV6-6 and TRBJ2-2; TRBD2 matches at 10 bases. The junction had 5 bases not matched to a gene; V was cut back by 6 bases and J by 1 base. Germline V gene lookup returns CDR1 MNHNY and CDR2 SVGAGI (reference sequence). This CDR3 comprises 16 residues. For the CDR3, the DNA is TGTGCCAGCAGAACCCCTAGCGGGGGGAACACCGGGGAGCTGTTTTTT. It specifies CASRTPSGGNTGELFF.

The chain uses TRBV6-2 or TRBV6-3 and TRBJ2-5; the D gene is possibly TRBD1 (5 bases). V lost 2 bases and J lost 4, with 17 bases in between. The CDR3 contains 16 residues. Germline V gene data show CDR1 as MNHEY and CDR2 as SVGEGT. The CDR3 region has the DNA TGTGCCAGCAGTTACCTACGTCAGGGAAGGGGAGAGACCCAGTACTTC. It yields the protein CASSYLRQGRGETQYF.

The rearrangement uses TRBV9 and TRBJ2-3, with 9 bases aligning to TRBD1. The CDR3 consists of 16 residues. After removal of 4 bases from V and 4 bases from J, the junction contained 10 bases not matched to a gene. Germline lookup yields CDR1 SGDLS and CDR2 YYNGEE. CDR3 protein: CASSNPGQGFSDTQYF. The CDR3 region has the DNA TGTGCCAGCAGCAACCCGGGACAGGGTTTTTCAGATACGCAGTATTTT.

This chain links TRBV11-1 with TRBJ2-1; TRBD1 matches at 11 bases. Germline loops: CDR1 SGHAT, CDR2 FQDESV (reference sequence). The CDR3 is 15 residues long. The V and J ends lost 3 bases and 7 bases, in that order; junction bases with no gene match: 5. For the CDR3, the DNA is TGTGCCAGCAGCTTCTGGACAGGGGGCTCGAATGAGCAGTTCTTC. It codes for CASSFWTGGSNEQFF.